Each of the 20 T cell receptor beta chains below was sequenced from the same sample in a study of cytomegalovirus exposure and HLA in healthy donors. The PCR was carried out with 60 Vbeta primers and 13 Jbeta primers. Some clones are missing from TCRdb's copy, which holds only in-frame ones; the method was immunoSEQ multiplex PCR. Found here are 150,000 or so clones, approximately 80% of them singletons; the top ten hold roughly 9.7%. Sequencing input: PBMCs. The receptors here all came from a man younger than 35 in good health and CMV-seropositive.

This chain joins TRBV11-2 and TRBJ2-7; 13 bases match TRBD2. The CDR3 runs to 16 residues. CDR1 is SGHAT, CDR2 FQNNGV, per germline. J was trimmed by 5 bases and V by 5 bases; bases with no gene match: 9. CDR3 DNA: TGTGCCAGCAGCCTCATCCCGGGACTAGCGGGACACGAGCAGTACTTC. Translated, it gives CASSLIPGLAGHEQYF.

This chain joins TRBV11-2 and TRBJ1-5; TRBD1 might be the D (6 bases). This CDR3 is built from 13 residues. The germline V gene encodes CDR1 SGHAT and CDR2 FQNNGV. The V and J ends lost 5 bases and 2 bases respectively, with 7 bases between them. The CDR3 loop is CASSPGGNQPQHF. The CDR3 region has the DNA TGTGCCAGCAGCCCAGGGGGCAATCAGCCCCAGCATTTT.

In this sample, this clone turned up a few times. The chain couples TRBV9 to TRBJ2-3; weak D call: TRBD1 (6 bases). CDR1 is SGDLS, CDR2 YYNGEE, per germline. The CDR3 totals 16 residues. V lost 3 bases to trimming and J lost 1 base, with 15 bases between them. The CDR3 region is CASSGGRGLGTDTQYF. CDR3 nucleotides: TGTGCCAGCAGCGGGGGGCGAGGGCTAGGCACAGATACGCAGTATTTT.

The chain is built from TRBV9 and TRBJ2-2; 7 bases match TRBD1. The CDR3 sequence is 15 residues long. Germline CDR1 SGDLS, CDR2 YYNGEE. The ends lost 3 bases at V and 0 bases at J; junction bases unmatched: 2. Here the CDR3 DNA reads TGTGCCAGCAGCGACAGGGGCTCGAACACCGGGGAGCTGTTTTTT. This codes for CASSDRGSNTGELFF.

CDR3 DNA: TGTGCCAGCAGCTTAGTAGCGGGCTCTGGCTACACCTTC. Translated: CASSLVAGSGYTF. The gene calls are TRBV13 and TRBJ1-2, with unresolved D. V lost 1 base and J lost 7, with 10 bases in between. The CDR3 runs 13 residues. Germline-derived CDR1 and CDR2 are PRHDT and FYEKMQ (reference sequence).

The chain is built from TRBV6-1 and TRBJ1-5; 9 positions match TRBD1. CDR3 length equals 14 residues. The ends lost 5 bases at V and 6 bases at J; junction bases unmatched: 5. Germline V gives CDR1 MNHNS, CDR2 SASEGT. The CDR3 reads CASSKQGALQPQHF. DNA of the CDR3: TGTGCCAGCAGTAAACAGGGGGCTCTTCAGCCCCAGCATTTT.

This clone has just a few counts. For the CDR3, the DNA is TGTGCCAGCAGGTTCCAGGGATCGAGAATAGGCGAGCAGTACTTC. Translating it yields CASRFQGSRIGEQYF. The gene calls are TRBV6-1 and TRBJ2-7; a possible D gene is TRBD1 (5 bases). In germline, CDR1 is MNHNS, CDR2 SASEGT. V shed 6 bases and J shed 6 bases, with 21 bases lying between them. The CDR3 covers 15 residues.

This chain connects TRBV6-5 to TRBJ2-7; TRBD1 aligns across 7 bases. Trimming cost V 6 bases and J 6 bases; bases outside gene matches: 11. Germline lookup yields CDR1 MNHEY and CDR2 SVGAGI. The CDR3 covers 14 residues. The CDR3, as DNA: TGTGCCAGCAGCCCCGAGGACAGGTTTCCCGAGCAGTACTTC. Its protein product is CASSPEDRFPEQYF.

The V and J genes are TRBV13 and TRBJ2-1, with no clear D. The germline CDR1 and CDR2 sequences are PRHDT and FYEKMQ (reference sequence). V was cut by 5 bases and J by 7 bases, with 12 bases left in between. The CDR3 spans 13 residues. This CDR3 reads CASSPVSTNEQFF. DNA for the CDR3: TGTGCCAGCAGCCCGGTATCCACGAATGAGCAGTTCTTC.

As for this clone: This is likely a read error, given that the CDR3 carries no conserved phenylalanine or tryptophan at its end. The chain recombines TRBV6-5 with TRBJ1-6; unclear D gene. From germline, CDR1 is MNHEY and CDR2 SVGAGI. The CDR3 is made up of 14 amino acids. Trimming removed 5 bases from V and 9 bases from J, with 14 bases in between. This chain's CDR3 is CASSERLEVSPLHL. The CDR3 DNA sequence: TGTGCCAGCAGTGAAAGACTCGAAGTTTCACCCCTCCACCTT.

The chain couples TRBV27 to TRBJ2-5; D is perhaps TRBD2 (5 bases). Germline V CDR1 and CDR2: MNHEY, SMNVEV (reference sequence). Trimming cost V 1 base and J 5 bases, with 11 bases left between them. This CDR3 is 14 amino acids long. The CDR3 DNA follows: TGTGCCAGCAGTTTATTTAGTGGCGGGGAGACCCAGTACTTC. Amino acid sequence: CASSLFSGGETQYF.

CDR3 in DNA: TGTGCCAGCCTTACACTACGGGTCTCTGGGGCCAACGTCCTGACTTTC. It translates to CASLTLRVSGANVLTF. The chain carries TRBV6-4 and TRBJ2-6; D remains unclear. CDR3 length: 16 amino acids. Trimming took off 8 bases at V and 0 bases at J, with 14 bases between the two ends. Germline V gene sequence: CDR1 MRHNA, CDR2 SNTAGT.

In this sample, this clone turned up once. The V call is TRBV6-1, the J call TRBJ2-1; D is perhaps TRBD2 (7 bases). V was trimmed by 4 bases and J by 5 bases, leaving 18 bases between them. The CDR3 extends over 16 amino acids. Germline loops: CDR1 MNHNS, CDR2 SASEGT. CDR3 in amino acids: CASSGGGGHYNNEQFF. The DNA of the CDR3 is TGTGCCAGCAGTGGGGGGGGCGGACACTACAACAATGAGCAGTTCTTC.

The chain is built from TRBV6-5 and TRBJ2-5; D is possibly TRBD1 (5 bases). Trimming shortened V by 7 bases and J by 2 bases, and 11 bases separated the two germline ends. Germline CDR1 and CDR2: MNHEY and SVGAGI. The CDR3 extends over 13 amino acids. The CDR3 sequence is CASTRQPQETQYF. CDR3 nucleotide sequence: TGTGCCAGCACGCGACAGCCTCAAGAGACCCAGTACTTC.

The V call is TRBV5-1, the J call TRBJ2-1; 13 bases are a match to TRBD2. With V trimmed by 4 bases and J by 3 bases, 4 bases remained unmatched. The germline gives CDR1 SGHRS, CDR2 YFSETQ. The CDR3 covers 16 residues. The CDR3 sequence: CASSGGTSGIYNEQFF. In DNA, the CDR3 is TGCGCCAGCAGCGGGGGGACTAGCGGGATCTACAATGAGCAGTTCTTC.

Concerning this clone itself: Its ends do not fully match the called genes, so a read error is possible. This sequence joins TRBV30 and TRBJ1-5; possible D gene TRBD1, 5 bases. The CDR3 is 13 amino acids. In germline, CDR1 is GTSNPN, CDR2 SVGIG (reference sequence). The CDR3 nucleotides read TGTGCCTGGAGAGACAGTAGCAATCGGCCCCAGCATTTT. Amino acids: CAWRDSSNRPQHF. The full variable domain, with the rest looked up from reference TRBV30 and TRBJ1-5, is SQTIHQWPATLVQPVGSPLSLECTVEGTSNPNLYWYRQAAGRGLQLLFYSVGIGQISSEVPQNLSASRPQDRQFILSSKKLLLSDSGFYLCAWRDSSNRPQHFGDGTRLSIL.

This clone appeared a few times. The V and J genes are TRBV4-3 and TRBJ1-6; D may be TRBD1 (6 bases). Per germline, CDR1 LGHNA and CDR2 YSLEER. This CDR3 has 16 residues. The V end lost 1 base, the J end lost 6 bases, and 13 bases lay between the germline ends. The CDR3 sequence is CASSQGTAGINSPLHF. The CDR3 nucleotides read TGCGCCAGCAGCCAAGGGACAGCCGGGATTAATTCACCCCTCCACTTT.

The chain has TRBV10-1 and TRBJ2-1; 8 nucleotides align to TRBD1. The CDR3 sequence is 14 residues long. Germline lookup yields CDR1 WNHNN and CDR2 SYGVQD (reference sequence). V was clipped by 1 base and J by 12 bases; unmatched bases: 8. The CDR3 here is CASSEYIDGTGQFF. The CDR3 nucleotides read TGCGCCAGCAGTGAGTACATCGATGGGACAGGGCAGTTCTTC.

Notes on this clone: The sample contains more than one DNA sequence encoding this CDR3. The chain is built from TRBV6-5 and TRBJ1-1; TRBD1 agrees at 7 bases. Per germline, CDR1 MNHEY and CDR2 SVGAGI. V was pared by 1 base and J by 6 bases, with 11 bases of the junction left unmatched. The CDR3 covers 16 residues. CDR3 region: CASSYLGQRRTPEAFF. CDR3 in DNA: TGTGCCAGCAGTTACTTGGGACAGAGGCGGACGCCTGAAGCTTTCTTT.

The chain uses TRBV10-2 and TRBJ1-4; a weak D match, TRBD1 (5 bases). This CDR3 region has 20 residues. Per germline, CDR1 WSHSY and CDR2 SAAADI. Trimming cost V 0 bases and J 0 bases, with 20 bases left between them. The CDR3, as DNA: TGCGCCAGCAGTGAGTCGAGGGCCAGAATCACGGGGGCAACTAATGAAAAACTGTTTTTT. Its translation is CASSESRARITGATNEKLFF.